These T cell receptor beta chains were read from a single sample in a study of chemoradiotherapy in HPV16-positive cancers. Measured with immunoSEQ multiplex PCR; TCRdb has only the in-frame clones, and not every one. The data show about 68,000 clones, roughly 90% seen once. Sample: blood, taken from a patient who underwent chemoradiotherapy. The receptor source for this set is a human donor with HPV-associated anogenital cancer. The CDR3 runs from the conserved cysteine through the conserved F or W. Each record gives: D gene, clone size, V gene, J gene, CDR3 DNA, CDR3 protein. A D gene is named only where the DNA matches it firmly. Expanded clones are given a class, and other clones once, few, many or no size at all.

NA	NA	TRBV5-4	TRBJ2-7	TGTGCCAGCCTTCCGGACCTCAAAGGGGAGCAGTACTTC	CASLPDLKGEQYF
NA	NA	TRBV19	TRBJ1-1	TGTGCCAGTAGTATCCCCGCGGAGGGCTCGCCGAACACTGAAGCTTTCTTT	CASSIPAEGSPNTEAFF
TRBD2	NA	TRBV6-1	TRBJ2-7	TGTGCCAGCAGTGAAGGGGGCGGGAGGATCCACGAGCAGTACTTC	CASSEGGGRIHEQYF
TRBD2	NA	TRBV27	TRBJ2-7	TGTGCCAGCAGTTTCCGGACTAGTTTCGAGCAGTACTTC	CASSFRTSFEQYF
TRBD1	NA	TRBV10-3	TRBJ2-1	TGTGCCATCAGCTGGACAGGGGGCCCTTCACCCAATGAGCAGTTCTTC	CAISWTGGPSPNEQFF
TRBD2	NA	TRBV6-1	TRBJ2-1	TGTGCCAGCAGTGAAGCTCTAGCGGGAGCGTTTAATGAGCAGTTCTTC	CASSEALAGAFNEQFF
TRBD2	NA	TRBV6-4	TRBJ2-1	TGTGCCAGCAGCCCACTAGCGGGGTCCTACAATGAGCAGTTCTTC	CASSPLAGSYNEQFF
TRBD2	NA	TRBV29-1	TRBJ2-3	TGCAGCGTTGATTTTCGGGAGGGCACAGATACGCAGTATTTT	CSVDFREGTDTQYF
NA	NA	TRBV7-2	TRBJ1-2	TGTGCCAGCAGCCTAGGGGCGGACTATGGCTACACCTTC	CASSLGADYGYTF
NA	NA	TRBV7-9	TRBJ2-7	TGTGCCAGCAGCCCCCCGGGGTCCTACGAGCAGTACTTC	CASSPPGSYEQYF
NA	NA	TRBV28	TRBJ1-5	TGTGCCAGCACCTTTAAAGCCGGGGCCTATAGCAATCAGCCCCAGCATTTT	CASTFKAGAYSNQPQHF
NA	NA	TRBV29-1	TRBJ2-5	TGCAGCGTCGCTACGGGGGCGTTCGAAAAGACCCAGTACTTC	CSVATGAFEKTQYF
NA	NA	TRBV7-9	TRBJ2-4	TGTGCCAGCAGCTCCTTTCCTCGGCGGTTTTTATCCAAAAACATTCAGTACTTC	CASSSFPRRFLSKNIQYF
NA	NA	TRBV30	TRBJ1-6	TGTGCCTGGAGTAAGGGATTTCCCTATAATTCACCCCTCCACTTT	CAWSKGFPYNSPLHF
NA	NA	TRBV19	TRBJ1-5	TGTGCCAGTAGTAATCGACAGACGAGCCGGGAGCCCCAGCATTTT	CASSNRQTSREPQHF
NA	NA	TRBV7-2	TRBJ1-3	TGTGCCAGCAGCCCTGTCTCCGGAAACACCATATATTTT	CASSPVSGNTIYF
NA	NA	TRBV7-7	TRBJ2-5	TGTGCTAGCAGCCCGGGTAGGATGGTCGTAGAGACCCAGTACTTC	CASSPGRMVVETQYF
TRBD1	NA	TRBV9	TRBJ1-6	TGTGCCAGCAGCGTGACAGGGGATAATTCACCCCTCCACTTT	CASSVTGDNSPLHF
NA	NA	TRBV29-1	TRBJ2-3	TGCAGCGTTAGGCAGGGGACAGATACGCAGTATTTT	CSVRQGTDTQYF
NA	NA	TRBV19	TRBJ2-1	TGTGCCAGTAGTATAAGTCTAGGGGGAGCCTACAATGAGCAGTTCTTC	CASSISLGGAYNEQFF
TRBD2	NA	TRBV5-1	TRBJ2-5	TGCGCCAGCAGCTTGGCGACTAGCGGTAAAGAGACCCAGTACTTC	CASSLATSGKETQYF
NA	NA	TRBV14	TRBJ2-7	TGTGCCAGCAGCCAATTTGGGACGAGGACCTTGTACTTC	CASSQFGTRTLYF
NA	once	TRBV25-1	TRBJ1-4	TGTGCCAGCAGTGGGGCAGGCTTCGCAACTAATGAAAAACTGTTTTTT	CASSGAGFATNEKLFF
NA	NA	TRBV27	TRBJ1-2	TGTGCCAGCAGTCTGAAGTGGGAGACCAGTTGCACCTTC	CASSLKWETSCTF
NA	NA	TRBV6-1	TRBJ1-4	TGTGCCAGCAGTGAATTCGGGACGTCTAATGAAAAACTGTTTTTT	CASSEFGTSNEKLFF
NA	NA	TRBV7-2	TRBJ1-1	TGTGCCAGCAGCCGACCCAGGCTGAGCACTGAAGCTTTCTTT	CASSRPRLSTEAFF
TRBD1	NA	TRBV11-1	TRBJ2-7	TGTGCCAGCAGCTTAGCGGGGACAGGGCATTACGAGCAGTACTTC	CASSLAGTGHYEQYF
TRBD1	NA	TRBV15	TRBJ2-6	TGTGCCACCGGGACAGGGTCCTCTGGGGCCAACGTCCTGACTTTC	CATGTGSSGANVLTF
TRBD1	NA	TRBV5-1	TRBJ1-2	TGCGCCAGCAGCCCGACAGGGAACTATGGCTACACCTTC	CASSPTGNYGYTF
NA	few	TRBV29-1	TRBJ1-1	TGCAGCGTTGAGACGGGTAGTACTGAAGCTTTCTTT	CSVETGSTEAFF
TRBD2	NA	TRBV30	TRBJ2-7	TGTGCCTGGGAAAAAGGACTAGCGGGGCCGTCCTACGAGCAGTACTTC	CAWEKGLAGPSYEQYF
TRBD1	NA	TRBV5-6	TRBJ1-2	TGTGCCAGCAGCTTGGGACAGGGAAGTGGCTACACCTTC	CASSLGQGSGYTF
NA	NA	TRBV4-1	TRBJ2-7	TGCGCCAGCAGCCCAGGCAGAGCCTACGAGCAGTACTTC	CASSPGRAYEQYF
NA	NA	TRBV11-2	TRBJ2-1	TGTGCCAGCAGCTTAGGGACTTATGAGCAGTTCTTC	CASSLGTYEQFF
NA	NA	TRBV5-1	TRBJ1-6	TGCGCCAGCAGCTTCGAAGCCCAAACTTATAATTCACCCCTCCACTTT	CASSFEAQTYNSPLHF
NA	NA	TRBV18	TRBJ1-2	TGTGCCAGCTCACCAATAGGGGATGGCTACACCTTC	CASSPIGDGYTF
NA	NA	TRBV7-2	TRBJ2-3	TGTGCCAGCAGCTCGGGGGAGGCAGATACGCAGTATTTT	CASSSGEADTQYF
NA	NA	TRBV4-2	TRBJ1-4	TGTGCCAGCAGCCAAGAGGGGGGCTTAGATCTGTTTTTT	CASSQEGGLDLFF
TRBD2	NA	TRBV19	TRBJ2-3	TGTGCCAGTAGTCACAGAGCGGGGGAGGTAACAGATACGCAGTATTTT	CASSHRAGEVTDTQYF
NA	NA	TRBV10-3	TRBJ1-1	TGTGCCACAGGGTTGAACACTGAAGCTTTCTTT	CATGLNTEAFF
NA	NA	TRBV18	TRBJ1-2	TGTGCCAGCTCACCAGGAAACAGGGCTGGCTATGGCTACACCTTC	CASSPGNRAGYGYTF
TRBD1	NA	TRBV6-1	TRBJ2-5	TGTGCCAGCAGGAGGGACAGCCAAGAGACCCAGTACTTC	CASRRDSQETQYF
TRBD2	NA	TRBV6-6	TRBJ2-2	TGTGCCAGCGGGGAGGGGATGGGAACCGGGGAGCTGTTTTTT	CASGEGMGTGELFF
NA	once	TRBV5-1	TRBJ2-2	TGCGCCAGCAGCGGGGACTTTCTCACCGGGGAGCTGTTTTTT	CASSGDFLTGELFF
NA	NA	TRBV5-6	TRBJ1-2	TGTGCCAGCAGCTTTCTAGGGGTGGAGGGCTACACCTTC	CASSFLGVEGYTF